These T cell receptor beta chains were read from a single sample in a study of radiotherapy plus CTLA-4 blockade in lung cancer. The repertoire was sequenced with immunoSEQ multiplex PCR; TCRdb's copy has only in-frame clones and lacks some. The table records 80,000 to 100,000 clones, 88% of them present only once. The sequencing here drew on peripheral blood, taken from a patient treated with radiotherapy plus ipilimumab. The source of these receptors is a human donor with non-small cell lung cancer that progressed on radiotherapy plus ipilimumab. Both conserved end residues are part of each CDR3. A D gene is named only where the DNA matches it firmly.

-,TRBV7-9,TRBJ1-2,CASSLVGRDADGYTF,TGTGCCAGCAGCTTAGTAGGGAGGGATGCGGATGGCTACACCTTC
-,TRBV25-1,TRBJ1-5,CASSDDGSNQPQHF,TGTGCCAGCAGTGACGACGGTAGCAATCAGCCCCAGCATTTT
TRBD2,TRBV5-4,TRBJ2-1,CASSLRPAGGPPEQFF,TGTGCCAGCAGCTTGCGTCCCGCGGGAGGCCCCCCCGAGCAGTTCTTC
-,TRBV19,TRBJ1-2,CASSIVLSDYGYTF,TGTGCCAGTAGTATAGTGTTGTCGGACTATGGCTACACCTTC
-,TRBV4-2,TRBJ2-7,CASSQVLPTEFYEQYF,TGTGCCAGCAGCCAAGTACTACCCACCGAGTTCTACGAGCAGTACTTC
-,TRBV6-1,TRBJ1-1,CASSFDRHTEAFF,TGTGCCAGCAGCTTTGACAGACACACTGAAGCTTTCTTT
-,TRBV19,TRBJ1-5,CASSIGGRKVISNQPQHF,TGTGCCAGTAGTATAGGTGGCAGGAAAGTGATCAGCAATCAGCCCCAGCATTTT
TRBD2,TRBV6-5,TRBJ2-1,CASSKSGGSYNEQFF,TGTGCCAGCAGTAAAAGCGGGGGCTCCTACAATGAGCAGTTCTTC
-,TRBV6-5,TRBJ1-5,CASSYSSGKGQPQHF,TGTGCCAGCAGTTACTCGAGCGGGAAGGGTCAGCCCCAGCATTTT
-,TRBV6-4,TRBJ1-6,CASSQGQLNSPLHF,TGTGCCAGCAGCCAAGGACAGCTTAATTCACCCCTCCACTTT
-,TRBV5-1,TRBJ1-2,CASSLEGGGYTF,TGCGCCAGCAGCTTGGAAGGGGGAGGCTACACCTTC
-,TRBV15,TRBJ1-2,CATSREQGRYTF,TGTGCCACCAGCAGAGAGCAGGGACGCTACACCTTC
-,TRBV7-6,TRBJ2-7,CASSSRPGGLYEQYF,TGTGCCAGCAGCTCCCGCCCAGGAGGGCTATACGAGCAGTACTTC
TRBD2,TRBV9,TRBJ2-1,CASSVTSGGFNEQFF,TGTGCCAGCAGCGTTACTAGCGGGGGTTTCAATGAGCAGTTCTTC